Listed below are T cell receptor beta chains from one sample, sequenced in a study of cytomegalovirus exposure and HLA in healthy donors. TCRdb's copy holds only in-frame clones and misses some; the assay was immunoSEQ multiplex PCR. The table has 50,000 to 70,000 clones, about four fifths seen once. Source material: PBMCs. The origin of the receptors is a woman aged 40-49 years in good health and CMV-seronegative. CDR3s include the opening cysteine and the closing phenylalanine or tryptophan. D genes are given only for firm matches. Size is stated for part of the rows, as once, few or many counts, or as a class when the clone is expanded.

CSVDFGGIRRNYGYTF TGCAGCGTTGACTTTGGGGGGATTCGGCGTAACTATGGCTACACCTTC TRBV29-1 . . TRBJ1-2
CASSFQYTEAFF TGTGCCAGCAGTTTCCAATACACTGAAGCTTTCTTT TRBV27 . . TRBJ1-1
CASRPGQGNYGYTF TGTGCCAGCAGGCCGGGACAGGGAAACTATGGCTACACCTTC TRBV28 . TRBD1 TRBJ1-2
CASSYLAENNEQFF TGCGCCAGCAGCTACCTAGCGGAGAACAATGAGCAGTTCTTC TRBV5-1 . TRBD2 TRBJ2-1
CASSLVVSGRLSEQYF TGTGCCAGCAGCTTAGTGGTTAGCGGGAGATTGTCCGAGCAGTACTTC TRBV7-9 . TRBD2 TRBJ2-7
CASSLGQGETQYF TGCGCCAGCAGCTTGGGCCAGGGAGAGACCCAGTACTTC TRBV5-1 . . TRBJ2-5
CASSLSSGGSNTEAFF TGCGCCAGCAGCTTATCCTCGGGGGGTTCGAACACTGAAGCTTTCTTT TRBV5-1 . . TRBJ1-1
CASSLAGEDGYTF TGCGCCAGCAGCTTGGCTGGGGAGGATGGCTACACCTTC TRBV5-1 . . TRBJ1-2
CASSPRDSQASPTKNIQYF TGTGCCAGCTCACCGCGGGACTCTCAGGCATCCCCTACCAAAAACATTCAGTACTTC TRBV18 . . TRBJ2-4
CASSLGTAQFGNTIYF TGCGCCAGCAGCTTGGGGACAGCGCAGTTTGGAAACACCATATATTTT TRBV5-1 . . TRBJ1-3
CASRVAGSTDTQYF TGTGCCAGCAGGGTAGCGGGAAGCACAGATACGCAGTATTTT TRBV6-6 . TRBD2 TRBJ2-3
CATSAQGGETQYF TGTGCCACCAGCGCACAGGGGGGAGAGACCCAGTACTTC TRBV15 few TRBD1 TRBJ2-5
CASSVDRGRQETQYF TGTGCCAGCAGCGTTGACAGGGGAAGGCAAGAGACCCAGTACTTC TRBV5-5 . TRBD1 TRBJ2-5
CASSLYTTSGRSYEQYF TGTGCCAGCAGTTTATACACGACTAGCGGGAGGTCCTACGAGCAGTACTTC TRBV27 . TRBD2 TRBJ2-7
CASSESRDLYEQYF TGTGCCAGCAGTGAATCTCGGGATCTCTACGAGCAGTACTTC TRBV2 . . TRBJ2-7
CATHSEGLATTSYEQYF TGTGCCACCCACTCAGAGGGACTAGCGACGACCTCCTACGAGCAGTACTTC TRBV28 . TRBD2 TRBJ2-7
CASSLIRGRGYTQYF TGTGCCAGCAGTTTAATCAGGGGGCGCGGGTATACGCAGTATTTT TRBV27 few TRBD1 TRBJ2-3
CASSLWAEQETQYF TGTGCCAGCAGTTTATGGGCGGAACAAGAGACCCAGTACTTC TRBV28 few . TRBJ2-5
CASSLPYTDTQYF TGTGCCAGCAGCCTCCCCTACACAGATACGCAGTATTTT TRBV27 . . TRBJ2-3
CASSAGDTQYF TGTGCCAGCAGCGCCGGAGATACGCAGTATTTT TRBV7-3 . . TRBJ2-3
CASSIELAGWNEQYF TGTGCCAGTAGTATAGAACTAGCGGGATGGAACGAGCAGTACTTC TRBV19 . TRBD2 TRBJ2-7
CASAADSPYQETQYF TGTGCTAGTGCAGCGGACAGTCCCTACCAAGAGACCCAGTACTTC TRBV12-5 . . TRBJ2-5
CASSLRGSRFQYF TGTGCCAGCAGTTTACGCGGGAGTAGGTTTCAGTACTTC TRBV27 . TRBD2 TRBJ2-7
CASSSITGADQPQHF TGTGCCAGCAGTTCCATTACAGGGGCCGATCAGCCCCAGCATTTT TRBV27 . TRBD1 TRBJ1-5
CASSPGVADEQYF TGTGCCAGCAGCCCCGGGGTTGCGGACGAGCAGTACTTC TRBV28 . . TRBJ2-7
CASSRPGLAGGDEQFF TGTGCCAGTAGTCGACCGGGACTAGCGGGAGGGGATGAGCAGTTCTTC TRBV19 . TRBD2 TRBJ2-1
CASSEMGDSDTQYF TGTGCCAGCAGTGAAATGGGAGACTCAGATACGCAGTATTTT TRBV2 . . TRBJ2-3
CASSRAGVRTGELFF TGTGCCAGCAGTAGAGCGGGAGTGAGGACCGGGGAGCTGTTTTTT TRBV28 . TRBD2 TRBJ2-2
CATSVSENYEQYF TGTGCAACTTCCGTGTCGGAGAACTACGAGCAGTACTTC TRBV7-2 . . TRBJ2-7
CASSLFSTLSYGYTF TGTGCCAGCAGCTTATTTTCTACACTATCCTATGGCTACACCTTC TRBV7-2 . . TRBJ1-2
CASAGTAGNTIYF TGTGCCAGTGCCGGGACTGCCGGAAACACCATATATTTT TRBV19 . . TRBJ1-3
CASSLKRDRYTGELFF TGTGCCAGCAGCTTAAAAAGGGACAGATATACCGGGGAGCTGTTTTTT TRBV7-6 . TRBD1 TRBJ2-2
CASSQGNSGNTIYF TGTGCCAGCAGTCAGGGGAACTCTGGAAACACCATATATTTT TRBV6-6 few . TRBJ1-3
CASRFAGELFF TGTGCCAGCAGGTTCGCCGGGGAGCTGTTTTTT TRBV6-1 . . TRBJ2-2
CASSSELAGEYTGELFF TGTGCCAGCAGTTCAGAACTAGCGGGAGAGTACACCGGGGAGCTGTTTTTT TRBV27 few TRBD2 TRBJ2-2
CASSSPEGRVNTEAFF TGTGCCAGCAGTTCCCCTGAAGGGAGGGTGAACACTGAAGCTTTCTTT TRBV28 . . TRBJ1-1
CASRLGTLVTGELFF TGTGCCAGCAGGCTCGGGACACTGGTCACCGGGGAGCTGTTTTTT TRBV28 . . TRBJ2-2
CASSQDSQSNQPQHF TGTGCCAGCAGCCAGGACAGTCAGAGCAATCAGCCCCAGCATTTT TRBV7-8 . . TRBJ1-5
CASSQGLAGRAFF TGCGCCAGCAGCCAAGGCCTAGCGGGGCGCGCGTTCTTC TRBV4-3 . TRBD2 TRBJ2-1
CASRAVHTIYF TGTGCCAGTAGGGCGGTACACACCATATATTTT TRBV19 . . TRBJ1-3
CASRTGQADNEQFF TGTGCCAGCAGGACCGGACAGGCTGACAATGAGCAGTTCTTC TRBV5-8 medium-sized TRBD1 TRBJ2-1
CASSYPLNGRRSSYNEQFF TGTGCCAGCAGTTATCCTCTTAACGGGAGGCGCAGCTCCTACAATGAGCAGTTCTTC TRBV7-9 . TRBD2 TRBJ2-1
CASSWDSSNEKLFF TGTGCCAGCAGTTGGGACAGCTCAAATGAAAAACTGTTTTTT TRBV27 . TRBD1 TRBJ1-4
CASSVGLELHYEQYF TGTGCCAGCAGTGTCGGACTAGAACTACACTACGAGCAGTACTTC TRBV6-1 . TRBD2 TRBJ2-7
CASSQPGLAPEQFF TGCGCCAGCAGCCAACCGGGACTAGCGCCTGAGCAGTTCTTC TRBV4-1 . TRBD2 TRBJ2-1
CASSDRGIPGYNEQFF TGTGCCAGCAGTGACCGGGGGATTCCAGGCTACAATGAGCAGTTCTTC TRBV6-1 . . TRBJ2-1
CASSTRNLAGAAYNEQFF TGTGCCAGCAGTACCCGCAACCTGGCGGGAGCCGCCTACAATGAGCAGTTCTTC TRBV28 few TRBD2 TRBJ2-1
CASNQGTEAFF TGTGCCAGCAACCAGGGGACTGAAGCTTTCTTT TRBV6-6 . . TRBJ1-1
CASSLVSGLAAYEQYF TGTGCCAGCAGCTTAGTGAGTGGACTAGCGGCCTACGAGCAGTACTTC TRBV7-8 . TRBD2 TRBJ2-7
CASSLRGGGRAGLDTQYF TGTGCCAGCAGCTTGCGGGGGGGCGGGAGGGCCGGGTTGGATACGCAGTATTTT TRBV28 once TRBD2 TRBJ2-3
CASSPPTYEQYF TGTGCCAGCTCACCACCCACCTACGAGCAGTACTTC TRBV18 . . TRBJ2-7
CASSLVSFSGNTIYF TGTGCCAGCAGCTTAGTCAGTTTCTCTGGAAACACCATATATTTT TRBV7-9 . . TRBJ1-3
CASSFAEGINYGYTF TGTGCCAGCAGTTTTGCGGAAGGAATTAACTATGGCTACACCTTC TRBV6-5 once . TRBJ1-2
CASSLTGTGGFEQFF TGTGCCAGCAGCTTGACCGGGACAGGGGGCTTTGAGCAGTTCTTC TRBV28 . TRBD1 TRBJ2-1
CAISESGRSTGELFF TGTGCCATCAGTGAGAGCGGGAGGAGTACCGGGGAGCTGTTTTTT TRBV10-3 . TRBD2 TRBJ2-2
CASSYSRDGTDTQYF TGTGCCAGCAGTTACTCGAGGGATGGCACAGATACGCAGTATTTT TRBV6-5 . . TRBJ2-3
CASSHGQNTEAFF TGTGCCAGCAGCCATGGACAGAACACTGAAGCTTTCTTT TRBV11-2 . . TRBJ1-1